This TCR beta chain was sequenced for a study of sequential checkpoint blockade in melanoma. Only in-frame clones appear in the TCRdb table, and some are missing; sequencing was by immunoSEQ multiplex PCR. The profile shows 35,000 to 50,000 clones, around 86% of them singletons. Treatment denoted: randomized to nivolumab then ipilimumab (arm A) or the reverse (arm B). Trimming cost V 3 bases and J 12 bases; bases outside gene matches: 6. The CDR3 runs 12 residues. The germline CDR1 and CDR2 sequences are LNHNV and YYDKDF (reference sequence). Source: CD8+ T cells sorted from blood (inferred from file names), taken from a patient given nivolumab and ipilimumab in sequence. The gene calls are TRBV15 and TRBJ1-1, with 8 bases matching TRBD1. The receptor was isolated from a human donor with melanoma. CDR3 DNA: TGTGCCACCAGCAGGGGGGACAGGAACTCTTTCTTT. It codes for CATSRGDRNSFF.